The 16 T cell receptor beta chains in this list originate from one sample, sequenced in a study of CD8+ T cells in alopecia areata. The sequencing template was cDNA reverse transcribed from extracted RNA. Using immunoSEQ multiplex PCR, the repertoire was profiled, and TCRdb retains in-frame clones only, with some absent. The sample gives 290,000 or so clones, none seen only once, and the top ten clones hold approximately 1.2%. Pooled cutaneous lymph node cells were sorted using CD4, CD8alpha, NKG2D, NKG2ACE and other markers. Sequenced sample: CD4+ T cells sorted from a lymph node. The receptors shown here come from a C3H/HeJ mouse with alopecia areata. For the strain, the MHC haplotype given is H2-k.

This clone came up a few times. Mouse names are used for the genes. The observed sequence ends 4 residues before the CDR3 terminus, with the missing tail filled in from the germline J gene. Other DNA sequences from this sample encode an identical CDR3 as well. The V gene is TRBV14, the J gene TRBJ2-1; 7 bases are shared with TRBD2. J was trimmed by 3 bases and V by 1 base; bases with no gene match: 1. This CDR3 is 14 amino acids long. Germline lookup yields CDR1 SGHDT and CDR2 FRDEAV. CDR3 bases read: TGTGCCAGCAGTTTCCTGGGGGTCTATGCT. Protein: CASSFLGVYA. The full-length CDR3 reads as CASSFLGVYAEQFF.

A few counts support this clone. Gene labels here are mouse ones. The CDR3 end falls 4 residues outside the read, so it is completed with the germline J gene. The rearrangement joins TRBV19 to TRBJ2-7; 7 bases align to TRBD2. The CDR3 consists of 14 residues. The germline V gene encodes CDR1 FNHDT and CDR2 SITEND (reference sequence). The CDR3 bases that were read are TGTGCCAGCAGTATTGGGTGGGGGGTCGAT. Its translation is CASSIGWGVD. The full-length CDR3 reads as CASSIGWGVDEQYF.

On this clone itself: Gene names follow the mouse nomenclature. The read terminates 4 residues before the CDR3 end, so the remaining end is supplied by the germline J gene. The sample has other DNA sequences that encode this CDR3 too. The gene calls are TRBV31 and TRBJ2-2; tentatively, D is TRBD2 (7 bases). The length of the CDR3 is 15 residues. CDR1 and CDR2 from the germline V gene are GKSSPN and SITVG. With 0 bases removed from V and 2 bases from J, the gap between germline ends came to 10 bases. Partial CDR3 DNA: TGTGCCTGGAGTCTTGGGGGGCGGAACACCGGG. Its protein product is CAWSLGGRNTG. The complete CDR3 protein is CAWSLGGRNTGQLYF.

As concerns this clone: The listed genes are named as in mouse. Read coverage stops 4 residues before the CDR3 terminus; the germline J gene supplies the remainder. The rearrangement links TRBV31 to TRBJ1-1, with 7 bases identical to TRBD1. Germline loops: CDR1 GKSSPN, CDR2 SITVG. This CDR3 spans 13 amino acids. CDR3: CAWSLGTATEVFF. The CDR3 DNA, read in part, is TGTGCCTGGAGTCTAGGGACAGCTACA. Full variable domain (missing parts from reference TRBV31 and TRBJ1-1): AQTIHQWPVAEIKAVGSPLSLGCTIKGKSSPNLYWYWQATGGTLQQLFYSITVGQVESVVQLNLSASRPKDDQFILSTEKLLLSHSGFYLCAWSLGTATEVFFGKGTRLTVV.

Of note for this clone: Gene labels here are mouse ones. The sequenced fragment ends 4 residues before the CDR3 boundary, so the rest is inferred from the germline J gene. The chain links TRBV17 to TRBJ2-7; TRBD1 agrees at 7 bases. The CDR3 loop spans 15 amino acids. Germline assignment: CDR1 MNHDT and CDR2 YYDKIL. The trim removed 2 bases at V and 0 bases at J, leaving 4 bases unmatched. CDR3 DNA, as far as it was read: TGTGCTAGCAGTAGAACCGGGACAGACTCCTAT. It yields the protein CASSRTGTDSY. The entire CDR3 protein reads CASSRTGTDSYEQYF.

This clone has just a few counts. Gene and germline names: mouse. Read sequence stops 4 residues before the CDR3 end, and the germline J gene provides the missing end. The sample has other DNA sequences that encode this CDR3 too. The rearrangement uses TRBV5 and TRBJ2-3, with 8 bases fitting TRBD1. CDR1 is LGHNA and CDR2 is YNLKQL in the germline V gene (reference sequence). V gave up 4 bases and J gave up 1 base; unmatched junction bases: 4. CDR3 size: 15 residues. CDR3 sequence reads: CASSPDRGGAETLYF. The part of the CDR3 DNA that was read is TGTGCCAGCAGCCCCGACAGGGGTGGTGCAGAA.

This clone was counted only a few times. These gene names are mouse names. The CDR3 bases that were read are TGTGCCAGCAGTGAAAAGACAGGACGGGACACCGGG. Protein sequence: CASSEKTGRDTG. The full CDR3 sequence reads CASSEKTGRDTGQLYF. The chain employs TRBV13-3 and TRBJ2-2; D possibly corresponds to TRBD1 (6 bases). The read comes to an end 4 residues before the CDR3 does, leaving the germline J gene to fill in the end. This CDR3 comprises 16 residues. Trimming shortened V by 2 bases and J by 3 bases, and 14 bases separated the two germline ends. CDR1 is NNHDY, CDR2 SYVADS, per germline. Complete variable domain (other parts from reference TRBV13-3 and TRBJ2-2): EAAVTQSPRSKVAVTGGKVTLSCHQTNNHDYMYWYRQDTGHGLRLIHYSYVADSTEKGDIPDGYKASRPSQENFSLILELASLSQTAVYFCASSEKTGRDTGQLYFGEGSKLTVL.

A remark on this clone: Gene and germline names: mouse. The read falls 4 residues short of the CDR3 end, and the missing part is taken from the germline J gene. The J gene is TRBJ2-1, the V gene TRBV13-2; 11 bases match TRBD1. Germline CDR1 is NNHNN and CDR2 is SYGAGS (reference sequence). The CDR3 sequence is 16 residues long. The junction had 5 bases not matched to a gene; V was cut back by 5 bases and J by 1 base. Partial CDR3 DNA: TGTGCCAGCGGCCTCCGGGACAGGGGGAACTATGCT. As protein: CASGLRDRGNYA. The whole CDR3 protein is CASGLRDRGNYAEQFF.

The table lists this clone with a few counts. The germline and genes are mouse ones. The CDR3 end is not reached by the read, which stops 4 residues before it; the germline J gene fills it in. The sample carries other DNA sequences with the same CDR3. The chain is built from TRBV13-2 and TRBJ2-1; the match to TRBD2 covers 14 bases. Per the germline V gene, CDR1 is NNHNN and CDR2 is SYGAGS (reference sequence). The CDR3 loop spans 15 amino acids. Partial CDR3 DNA: TGTGCCAGCGGTGATCGGGACTGGGGGGGCGCT. This gives the protein CASGDRDWGGA. The complete CDR3 protein is CASGDRDWGGAEQFF.

This clone was picked up a small number of times. Gene labels here are mouse ones. The sequenced part of the CDR3 DNA is TGTGCCAGCAGTATGCAGGGGGCAAACACCGGG. Amino acids: CASSMQGANTG. The CDR3 as a whole reads CASSMQGANTGQLYF. This chain links TRBV19 with TRBJ2-2, with TRBD1 matching over 7 bases. Sequencing ends 4 residues short of the CDR3 end; the germline J gene provides the rest. CDR1 is FNHDT and CDR2 is SITEND in the germline V gene (reference sequence). This CDR3 spans 15 amino acids. V shed 2 bases, J shed 0 bases, and the junction held 1 base outside the gene matches.

This clone was counted a few times. Gene and germline names: mouse. The CDR3 is cut off 4 residues early in the read; its end comes from the germline J gene. The V gene is TRBV5, the J gene TRBJ2-3, with D possibly matching TRBD1 (6 bases). There are 14 residues in the CDR3. Germline-derived CDR1 and CDR2 are LGHNA and YNLKQL (reference sequence). The V end lost 5 bases, the J end lost 0 bases, and 9 bases lay between the germline ends. Partial CDR3 DNA: TGTGCCAGCAGCACCAGGGGTAGTGCAGAA. Translation gives CASSTRGSAE. The entire CDR3 protein is CASSTRGSAETLYF.

As regards this clone: Germline and genes: mouse. The read finishes 4 residues shy of the CDR3 end, and the germline J gene is used to complete it. The rearrangement uses TRBV1 and TRBJ2-4; D might be TRBD2 (6 bases). This CDR3 is 14 amino acids long. CDR1 and CDR2 (germline): NSQYPW, LRSPGD (reference sequence). The germline V and J ends were trimmed by 6 bases and 2 bases, with 12 bases remaining between them. The CDR3 is CTCSLGTLQNTLYF. The CDR3 DNA, read in part, is TGCACCTGCAGCCTCGGGACTCTTCAAAAC.

About this clone itself: Mouse gene names apply. The read finishes 4 residues shy of the CDR3 end, and the germline J gene is used to complete it. The rearrangement uses TRBV3 and TRBJ2-2, with TRBD1 matching over 7 bases. Looked up from germline, CDR1 is SNHLY and CDR2 is FYNGKV (reference sequence). The CDR3 has 15 residues. V dropped 4 bases and J dropped 1; count of bases not matched to a gene: 3. Here the CDR3 reads CASSSDRVNTGQLYF. The part of the CDR3 DNA that was read is TGTGCCAGCAGCTCCGACAGGGTAAACACCGGG.

Concerning this clone itself: A single base separates this from a much larger clone, so it may be a read error. The gene symbols are mouse symbols. The read stops 4 residues short of the end of the CDR3; the missing end is completed from the germline J gene. This chain uses TRBV14 with TRBJ2-3; D perhaps matches TRBD1 (6 bases). V shed 3 bases and J shed 0 bases, with 8 bases lying between them. Germline V gene lookup returns CDR1 SGHDT and CDR2 FRDEAV. The CDR3 has 14 amino acids. CDR3 DNA (partial): TGTGCCAGCAGTTGGGACAATAGTGCAGAA. This sequence encodes CASSWDNSAE. In full, the CDR3 is CASSWDNSAETLYF.

This clone showed up just a few times. The listed genes are named as in mouse. Read sequence stops 4 residues before the CDR3 end, and the germline J gene provides the missing end. This sample also contains other DNA sequences that code for the same CDR3. V and J are TRBV19 and TRBJ1-2; perhaps TRBD1 as D (5 bases). The CDR3 loop spans 14 amino acids. Trimming cost V 4 bases and J 2 bases, with 12 bases left between them. Germline-derived CDR1 and CDR2 are FNHDT and SITEND (reference sequence). The CDR3 bases that were read are TGTGCCAGCAGTGGGCAGGGTGGGAACTCC. Translated, it gives CASSGQGGNS. The CDR3 in its entirety is CASSGQGGNSDYTF.

Notes on this clone: Each gene name is a mouse one. Read sequence stops 4 residues before the CDR3 end, and the germline J gene provides the missing end. V gene TRBV13-3 combines with J gene TRBJ1-2; a weak D match, TRBD1 (6 bases). This CDR3 region has 14 residues. Germline CDR1 reads NNHDY; CDR2 reads SYVADS. The CDR3 reads CASSRLGGLDDYTF. CDR3 DNA (partial): TGTGCCAGCAGTCGACTGGGGGGGCTCGAC.